The 26 T cell receptor beta chains presented below share a single source sample, sequenced in a study of T cells after yellow fever vaccination. From the 5' RACE reads, TCRdb called clonotypes with MiXCR, one entry per CDR3 protein. The sample gives about 340,000 distinct CDR3 sequences, roughly an eighth of which show up once; roughly 3.1% is in the top ten. Material: CD4+ T cells sorted from PBMCs, obtained 15 days after the yellow fever booster vaccination. Source of these receptors: a man aged 18 to 30 who received the YFV17D yellow fever vaccine.

J is TRBJ1-6 and V is TRBV18, with 7 bases that match TRBD1. V lost 6 bases to trimming and J lost 12 bases; unmatched junction nucleotides: 5. In germline, CDR1 is KGHSH, CDR2 LQKENI. CDR3 length equals 12 residues. The CDR3 DNA follows: TGTGCCAGCTCGACAGGGAATAGACCCCTCCACTTT. Its translation: CASSTGNRPLHF.

The chain joins TRBV12-3 or TRBV12-4 to TRBJ1-3, with D perhaps TRBD1 (5 bases). Trimming pared 10 bases from V and 8 bases from J, leaving 15 bases between. CDR3 size: 12 residues. This CDR3 is CATRVGLDTIYF. The CDR3 DNA is TGTGCCACCAGGGTAGGGCTGGACACCATATATTTT.

This clonotype was picked up a small number of times. V is TRBV7-3 and J is TRBJ2-2, with 13 positions matching TRBD2. The CDR3 is made up of 16 amino acids. Germline assignment: CDR1 SGHTA and CDR2 FQGTGA. Germline trimming cut 8 bases from V and 4 bases from J; bases unmatched to any gene: 7. The CDR3 coding sequence is TGTGCCAGCTCGACTAGCGGGGGGTTTGGCACCGGGGAGCTGTTTTTT. Its protein product is CASSTSGGFGTGELFF.

This chain uses TRBV12-3 or TRBV12-4 with TRBJ1-3, with D maybe TRBD1 (6 bases). V was pared by 6 bases and J by 1 base, with 22 bases between. CDR3 length equals 18 residues. CDR3 nucleotides: TGTGCCAGCAGGTCGAGGCAGGGGACTTATTCTTCTGGAAACACCATATATTTT. This gives the protein CASRSRQGTYSSGNTIYF.

This clonotype occurred many times. This rearrangement joins TRBV4-3 to TRBJ1-1; D gene uncertain. The V and J ends lost 0 bases and 0 bases respectively, with 8 bases between them. CDR1 LGHNA and CDR2 YSLEER come from the germline V gene. This CDR3 comprises 15 residues. DNA of the CDR3: TGCGCCAGCAGCCAAGATTCTAGGGTGAACACTGAAGCTTTCTTT. This codes for CASSQDSRVNTEAFF.

The gene calls are TRBV28 and TRBJ1-2, with 8 bases fitting TRBD1. The CDR3 is 15 residues long. Germline CDR1 reads MDHEN; CDR2 reads SYDVKM. The V and J ends lost 5 bases and 2 bases, in that order; junction bases with no gene match: 7. CDR3 DNA sequence: TGTGCCAGCAGTGAGACAGGGGACGGGAACTATGGCTACACCTTC. Translated: CASSETGDGNYGYTF.

The V call is TRBV6-6, the J call TRBJ1-5; tentatively, D is TRBD1 (6 bases). This CDR3 has 17 amino acids. V was clipped by 5 bases and J by 2 bases, with 19 bases between them. From germline, CDR1 is MNHNY and CDR2 SVGAGI (reference sequence). The CDR3 reads CASSPRPRGSGNQPQHF. In DNA, the CDR3 is TGTGCCAGCAGTCCCCGGCCCAGGGGATCTGGCAATCAGCCCCAGCATTTT.

Many counts were recorded for this clonotype. The rearrangement uses TRBV20-1 and TRBJ1-1, with D perhaps TRBD1 (5 bases). The germline V gene encodes CDR1 DFQATT and CDR2 SNEGSKA (reference sequence). The CDR3 is made up of 14 amino acids. V was cut by 1 base and J by 3 bases, with 12 bases left in between. The CDR3 protein is CSARGGSRDTEAFF. CDR3 DNA: TGCAGTGCTAGAGGGGGGTCGAGAGACACTGAAGCTTTCTTT.

This chain connects TRBV28 to TRBJ2-1; a possible D gene is TRBD2 (7 bases). V was shortened by 1 base and J by 13 bases, with 23 bases between the two germline ends. The CDR3 sequence is 16 residues long. The germline gives CDR1 MDHEN, CDR2 SYDVKM. This CDR3 is CASSLSLPGAGANQFF. The CDR3, as DNA: TGTGCCAGCAGTTTATCCCTCCCTGGGGCGGGGGCGAACCAGTTCTTC.

The V and J genes are TRBV6-1 and TRBJ2-7; 8 bases align to TRBD2. V shed 6 bases, J shed 5 bases, and the junction held 18 bases outside the gene matches. Germline V gives CDR1 MNHNS, CDR2 SASEGT. The CDR3 is made up of 17 amino acids. The CDR3 coding sequence is TGTGCCAGCAGCCGCCGTCCGTTCGGGGGGGCGGGCAACGAGCAGTACTTC. Translating it yields CASSRRPFGGAGNEQYF.

This clonotype appeared once. V usage is TRBV4-2 and J usage is TRBJ1-2; no reliable D call. V was clipped by 5 bases and J by 4 bases, with 11 bases between them. Germline assignment: CDR1 LGHNA and CDR2 YNFKEQ. This CDR3 contains 13 residues. In DNA form, the CDR3 reads TGTGCCAGCAGCTTACCGCCCGGCTATGGCTACACCTTC. Translating gives CASSLPPGYGYTF.

The DNA for the CDR3 is TGTGCCATCAGTGAGATGCGGGGCGGTCCGGAGACCCAGTACTTC. Translated: CAISEMRGGPETQYF. The chain couples TRBV10-3 to TRBJ2-5; D might be TRBD2 (6 bases). Trimming removed 2 bases at V and 5 bases at J, with 15 bases between. This CDR3 spans 15 amino acids. CDR1 ENHRY and CDR2 SYGVKD come from the germline V gene.

This chain links TRBV10-3 with TRBJ2-2; possibly TRBD2 for D (6 bases). CDR1 and CDR2 (germline): ENHRY, SYGVKD. This CDR3 has 16 residues. V was trimmed by 0 bases and J by 0 bases, leaving 8 bases between them. Here the CDR3 DNA reads TGTGCCATCAGTGAGTCCCGGACTACGAACACCGGGGAGCTGTTTTTT. Translation: CAISESRTTNTGELFF.

Many counts were recorded for this clonotype. This chain uses TRBV7-3 with TRBJ2-3; 12 bases line up with TRBD2. Germline V gene data show CDR1 as SGHTA and CDR2 as FQGTGA. CDR3 length equals 16 residues. Germline trimming cut 5 bases from V and 7 bases from J; bases unmatched to any gene: 10. The CDR3 DNA is TGTGCCAGCAGCGCCCAAGCGACTAGCGGGGGTAATACGCAGTATTTT. It codes for CASSAQATSGGNTQYF.

The genes are TRBV6-5 and TRBJ2-1, with 11 bases aligning to TRBD2. The CDR3 extends over 14 amino acids. V gave up 2 bases and J gave up 10 bases; unmatched junction bases: 4. Germline assignment: CDR1 MNHEY and CDR2 SVGAGI. DNA for the CDR3: TGTGCCAGCAGTTACACTAGCGGGGGTCAAGAGCAGTTCTTC. Its protein product is CASSYTSGGQEQFF.

This clonotype was seen at least ten times. The J gene is TRBJ2-7, the V gene TRBV29-1; the match to TRBD1 covers 7 bases. This CDR3 comprises 13 residues. The germline V gene encodes CDR1 SQVTM and CDR2 ANQGSEA. V lost 7 bases to trimming and J lost 3 bases; unmatched junction nucleotides: 9. CDR3 DNA sequence: TGCAGCGGCGCCCCGGGACAGTTCTACGAGCAGTACTTC. Its protein product is CSGAPGQFYEQYF.

This clonotype was picked up a small number of times. CDR3 loop: CASSPGLAAHEQYF. For the CDR3, the DNA is TGTGCCAGCAGCCCGGGACTGGCGGCCCACGAGCAGTACTTC. The chain is built from TRBV7-2 and TRBJ2-7; D possibly corresponds to TRBD2 (6 bases). CDR3 length: 14 residues. With 5 bases removed from V and 5 bases from J, the gap between germline ends came to 16 bases. Germline V gives CDR1 SGHTA, CDR2 FQGNSA.

This clonotype was seen a handful of times. The chain is built from TRBV5-1 and TRBJ1-1, with D possibly TRBD1 on 6 matching bases. Trimming pared 2 bases from V and 1 base from J, leaving 18 bases between. This CDR3 is built from 17 residues. Germline CDR1 is SGHRS and CDR2 is YFSETQ. Here the CDR3 reads CASSFRWGANQNTEAFF. The CDR3 DNA follows: TGCGCCAGCAGCTTCAGATGGGGGGCGAACCAGAACACTGAAGCTTTCTTT.

This clonotype was counted only a few times. The gene calls are TRBV3-1 and TRBJ2-5; 9 bases fit TRBD1. The V gene's germline CDR1 is LGHDT and CDR2 YNNKEL (reference sequence). The CDR3 has 14 residues. Trimming took 6 bases from V and 3 from J; bases not matched to a gene: 5. The CDR3 sequence is CASRPGQGKETQYF. As DNA, the CDR3 is TGTGCCAGCAGGCCGGGACAGGGTAAAGAGACCCAGTACTTC.

Only a few counts were recorded for this clonotype. V and J are TRBV9 and TRBJ2-1; TRBD2 agrees at 7 bases. CDR3 length equals 16 residues. Germline V CDR1 and CDR2: SGDLS, YYNGEE. J was trimmed by 0 bases and V by 4 bases; bases with no gene match: 7. Written as DNA, the CDR3 is TGTGCCAGCAGCAGTCCTAGCGGCCGCTCCTACAATGAGCAGTTCTTC. Amino acid sequence: CASSSPSGRSYNEQFF.

This clonotype was found a few times. J is TRBJ1-3 and V is TRBV5-1; possibly TRBD1 for D (5 bases). Germline V gene sequence: CDR1 SGHRS, CDR2 YFSETQ. This CDR3 has 15 amino acids. V was shortened by 6 bases and J by 1 base, with 14 bases between the two germline ends. CDR3 protein: CASIPLDRSGNTIYF. DNA for the CDR3: TGCGCCAGCATCCCGCTCGACAGATCTGGAAACACCATATATTTT.

This sequence joins TRBV28 and TRBJ1-4; D is ambiguous. Trimming left V 7 bases short and J 4 bases short, with 10 bases between. Germline CDR1 reads MDHEN; CDR2 reads SYDVKM. The CDR3 has 13 amino acids. The CDR3 is CASNYRYNEKLFF. The DNA of the CDR3 is TGTGCCAGCAACTATCGGTATAATGAAAAACTGTTTTTT. The entire variable domain, with the rest obtained from reference TRBV28 and TRBJ1-4, is as follows: DVKVTQSSRYLVKRTGEKVFLECVQDMDHENMFWYRQDPGLGLRLIYFSYDVKMKEKGDIPEGYSVSREKKERFSLILESASTNQTSMYLCASNYRYNEKLFFGSGTQLSVL.

This chain connects TRBV7-3 to TRBJ1-1; weak D call: TRBD1 (5 bases). The CDR3 totals 13 residues. V shed 5 bases and J shed 5 bases, with 12 bases lying between them. In germline, CDR1 is SGHTA, CDR2 FQGTGA. CDR3 protein: CASSGGEGTEAFF. The CDR3, as DNA: TGTGCCAGCAGCGGGGGTGAAGGTACTGAAGCTTTCTTT. The variable domain in full, completed from reference TRBV7-3 and TRBJ1-1, reads GAGVSQTPSNKVTEKGKYVELRCDPISGHTALYWYRQSLGQGPEFLIYFQGTGAADDSGLPNDRFFAVRPEGSVSTLKIQRTERGDSAVYLCASSGGEGTEAFFGQGTRLTVV.

The CDR3 reads CASSLDPMSDTQYF. CDR3 DNA sequence: TGTGCCAGCAGCTTAGATCCAATGTCTGATACGCAGTATTTT. The chain uses TRBV11-3 and TRBJ2-3, with no clear D. V was clipped by 0 bases and J by 6 bases, with 10 bases between them. This CDR3 has 14 residues. The germline CDR1 and CDR2 sequences are SGHNT and YENEEA.

The V call is TRBV9, the J call TRBJ2-5, with a weak D call TRBD2 (7 bases). Deletions cut 4 bases from V and 4 bases from J, with 17 bases between. Germline CDR1 SGDLS, CDR2 YYNGEE. The CDR3 consists of 15 residues. CDR3 DNA sequence: TGTGCCAGCAGCCCTTTTGGGGGGGCGGGAGAGACCCAGTACTTC. It yields the protein CASSPFGGAGETQYF.

This clonotype was recorded a few times. The chain is built from TRBV5-1 and TRBJ2-7, with a tentative D call TRBD1 (5 bases). Trimming stripped 4 bases from V and 4 bases from J, with 12 bases between. The germline V gene encodes CDR1 SGHRS and CDR2 YFSETQ. This CDR3 contains 13 residues. As DNA, the CDR3 is TGCGCCAGCAGCCCCCAGGGTGGATACGAGCAGTACGTC. Its translation: CASSPQGGYEQYV.